The rows below give T cell receptor beta chains drawn from one sample of a study of T cell repertoires in cytomegalovirus infection. TCRdb re-called the reads with MiXCR, one entry per CDR3 protein. Of about 260,000 distinct CDR3 sequences in the sample, approximately 14% were seen once. The source material was PBMCs. The source is a human donor in good health (CMV status not recorded). Some clones in this sample may be carry-over from other donors' samples. The CDR3 runs from the conserved cysteine through the conserved F or W. The order of the fields is J gene, clone size, V gene, D gene, CDR3 protein, CDR3 DNA. The D gene is left open where the match is weak. Clone sizes are given selectively: once, few, many, or a class where the clone is expanded.

>TRBJ1-1|.|TRBV20-1|TRBD1
CSAPGQGVNTEAFF
TGCAGTGCCCCGGGACAGGGGGTAAACACTGAAGCTTTCTTT
>TRBJ1-5|few|TRBV19|.
CASSIRVNQPQHF
TGTGCCAGTAGTATCAGAGTCAATCAGCCCCAGCATTTT
>TRBJ2-1|many|TRBV7-9|TRBD2
CASSSGTSGRGRQFF
TGTGCCAGCAGCTCCGGGACTAGCGGGAGGGGACGGCAGTTCTTC
>TRBJ2-3|few|TRBV20-1|TRBD2
CSALPASGARDTQYF
TGCAGTGCTTTGCCCGCTAGCGGGGCAAGGGATACGCAGTATTTT
>TRBJ2-7|many|TRBV7-9|TRBD2
CASSFGTSGMYEQYF
TGTGCCAGCAGCTTCGGGACTAGCGGGATGTACGAGCAGTACTTC
>TRBJ1-1|many|TRBV6-1|TRBD1
CASSRSPTGVGTEAFF
TGTGCCAGCAGTCGCTCCCCAACAGGGGTAGGGACTGAAGCTTTCTTT
>TRBJ2-7|many|TRBV4-2|TRBD2
CASSRGLAGDTYEQYF
TGTGCCAGCAGCCGAGGACTAGCGGGAGACACCTACGAGCAGTACTTC
>TRBJ1-2|.|TRBV14|TRBD1
CASSQELTGHGYTF
TGTGCCAGCAGCCAAGAACTGACAGGGCATGGCTACACCTTC
>TRBJ2-7|many|TRBV28|TRBD2
CASRQGTSGSTEQYF
TGTGCCAGCAGGCAAGGGACTAGCGGGAGTACCGAGCAGTACTTC
>TRBJ1-3|many|TRBV10-3|.
CAISDHTAPSGNTIYF
TGTGCCATCAGTGATCATACAGCTCCCTCTGGAAACACCATATATTTT
>TRBJ1-2|many|TRBV6-2/TRBV6-3|.
CASSYGGGGYTF
TGTGCCAGCAGTTACGGGGGGGGAGGCTACACCTTC
>TRBJ2-1|few|TRBV28|.
CASSLGGSLGNEQFF
TGTGCCAGCAGTTTGGGCGGATCACTAGGGAATGAGCAGTTCTTC
>TRBJ1-3|.|TRBV29-1|.
CRTGQKLSGNTIYF
TGCAGGACGGGACAAAAACTCTCTGGAAACACCATATATTTT
>TRBJ1-2|many|TRBV6-5|.
CASSPDRTNYGYTF
TGTGCCAGCAGCCCAGACCGGACTAACTATGGCTACACCTTC
>TRBJ2-7|.|TRBV20-1|.
CSAAHRDPRMEQYF
TGCAGTGCTGCCCACCGGGACCCTCGTATGGAGCAGTACTTC
>TRBJ1-1|.|TRBV29-1|.
CSAGPGGNTEAFF
TGCAGCGCTGGACCCGGCGGGAACACTGAAGCTTTCTTT
>TRBJ1-5|many|TRBV6-6|TRBD1
CASSTMTGGYNQPQHF
TGTGCCAGCAGTACCATGACAGGGGGGTACAATCAGCCCCAGCATTTT
>TRBJ1-2|many|TRBV7-6|.
CASSLDGYTF
TGTGCCAGCAGCTTGGATGGCTACACCTTC
>TRBJ2-4|many|TRBV7-2|TRBD1
CASSLTGQGNIQYF
TGTGCCAGCAGCTTAACGGGACAGGGAAACATTCAGTACTTC
>TRBJ1-2|many|TRBV6-5|TRBD1
CASSSLYPRDRSVGYTF
TGTGCCAGCAGTTCACTTTACCCACGGGACAGATCCGTTGGCTACACCTTC
>TRBJ1-5|many|TRBV12-3/TRBV12-4|TRBD1
CASSLLGTGWHF
TGTGCCAGCAGTTTATTGGGGACAGGGTGGCATTTT
>TRBJ2-6|.|TRBV7-9|.
CASSFASGANVLTF
TGTGCCAGCAGCTTCGCCTCTGGGGCCAACGTCCTGACTTTC
>TRBJ2-1|.|TRBV6-2/TRBV6-3|.
CASSYDTNEQFF
TGTGCCAGCAGTTATGATACTAATGAGCAGTTCTTC
>TRBJ2-3|.|TRBV6-2/TRBV6-3|.
CASSWSGTSTDTQYF
TGTGCCAGCAGCTGGAGCGGAACTAGCACAGATACGCAGTATTTT
>TRBJ2-3|.|TRBV6-2/TRBV6-3|.
CASRGASTDTQYF
TGTGCCAGCAGGGGCGCTAGCACAGATACGCAGTATTTT
>TRBJ2-7|many|TRBV7-9|.
CASSFSTDYEQYF
TGTGCCAGCAGCTTTAGTACGGACTACGAGCAGTACTTC
>TRBJ2-2|few|TRBV29-1|.
CSVEDLGSEQTGELFF
TGCAGCGTTGAAGATCTGGGGAGCGAGCAAACCGGGGAGCTGTTTTTT
>TRBJ2-1|many|TRBV7-9|.
CASSQIRDFYNEQFF
TGTGCCAGCAGCCAAATCCGGGACTTCTACAATGAGCAGTTCTTC
>TRBJ2-3|many|TRBV7-8|.
CASSPADTQYF
TGTGCCAGCAGCCCTGCAGATACGCAGTATTTT
>TRBJ1-2|many|TRBV7-2|TRBD1
CASSLDTGTGTYGYTF
TGTGCCAGCAGCTTGGACACCGGGACAGGGACCTATGGCTACACCTTC
>TRBJ2-2|.|TRBV7-2|TRBD1
CATSPTGGLNTGELFF
TGTGCCACCAGCCCAACAGGGGGCCTAAACACCGGGGAGCTGTTTTTT
>TRBJ2-1|many|TRBV28|.
CASSPTRAQYNEQFF
TGTGCCAGCAGTCCGACTAGGGCCCAGTACAATGAGCAGTTCTTC
>TRBJ1-1|once|TRBV20-1|.
CSAYVGKGSNTEAFF
TGCAGTGCTTACGTTGGGAAAGGATCGAACACTGAAGCTTTCTTT
>TRBJ2-1|many|TRBV10-3|TRBD1
CAIRDRGTEFHNEQFF
TGTGCCATCAGAGACAGGGGAACCGAATTTCACAATGAGCAGTTCTTC
>TRBJ2-7|many|TRBV7-2|.
CASSLSPTEYYEQYF
TGTGCCAGCAGCTTATCCCCGACGGAATACTACGAGCAGTACTTC
>TRBJ1-5|.|TRBV6-6|.
CASRDSRRINQPQHF
TGTGCCAGCAGAGACTCCCGCCGGATTAATCAGCCCCAGCATTTT
>TRBJ1-3|many|TRBV6-1|.
CASSETSGNTIYF
TGTGCCAGCAGTGAAACATCTGGAAACACCATATATTTT
>TRBJ2-7|.|TRBV11-2|.
CASSLVIAPSYEQYF
TGTGCCAGCAGCTTAGTCATCGCGCCGTCCTACGAGCAGTACTTC
>TRBJ2-1|.|TRBV28|TRBD2
CASSLGLAGGEQFF
TGTGCCAGCAGTTTAGGACTAGCGGGAGGTGAGCAGTTCTTC
>TRBJ2-3|few|TRBV4-2|TRBD2
CASSQETRTSGGANELDTQYF
TGTGCCAGCAGCCAAGAGACCCGGACTAGCGGGGGGGCTAATGAGTTGGATACGCAGTATTTT
>TRBJ2-7|many|TRBV7-2|TRBD2
CASSFPRGGGFYEQYF
TGTGCCAGCAGCTTTCCAAGAGGCGGGGGTTTCTACGAGCAGTACTTC
>TRBJ1-2|few|TRBV20-1|.
CSASRGQQGVSGYTF
TGCAGTGCTAGTAGGGGACAACAGGGAGTGAGCGGCTACACCTTC
>TRBJ2-7|many|TRBV7-6|.
CASSTPDGTSYEQYF
TGTGCCAGCAGCACCCCCGACGGAACATCCTACGAGCAGTACTTC
>TRBJ1-4|few|TRBV12-5|.
CASGRGRTNEKLFF
TGTGCTAGTGGTCGTGGACGGACGAATGAAAAACTGTTTTTT
>TRBJ1-5|few|TRBV28|.
CASSSTSEASNQPQHF
TGTGCCAGCAGTTCAACTAGTGAAGCTAGCAATCAGCCCCAGCATTTT
>TRBJ2-7|.|TRBV14|TRBD2
CASSRAGFTYEQYF
TGTGCCAGCAGCCGAGCGGGATTCACCTACGAGCAGTACTTC
>TRBJ2-1|many|TRBV24-1|.
CATSDQSHRYNEQFF
TGTGCCACCAGTGATCAATCCCACCGCTACAATGAGCAGTTCTTC
>TRBJ2-3|many|TRBV7-2|TRBD2
CASSLVWGGGTDTQYF
TGTGCCAGCAGCTTAGTGTGGGGGGGAGGGACAGATACGCAGTATTTT